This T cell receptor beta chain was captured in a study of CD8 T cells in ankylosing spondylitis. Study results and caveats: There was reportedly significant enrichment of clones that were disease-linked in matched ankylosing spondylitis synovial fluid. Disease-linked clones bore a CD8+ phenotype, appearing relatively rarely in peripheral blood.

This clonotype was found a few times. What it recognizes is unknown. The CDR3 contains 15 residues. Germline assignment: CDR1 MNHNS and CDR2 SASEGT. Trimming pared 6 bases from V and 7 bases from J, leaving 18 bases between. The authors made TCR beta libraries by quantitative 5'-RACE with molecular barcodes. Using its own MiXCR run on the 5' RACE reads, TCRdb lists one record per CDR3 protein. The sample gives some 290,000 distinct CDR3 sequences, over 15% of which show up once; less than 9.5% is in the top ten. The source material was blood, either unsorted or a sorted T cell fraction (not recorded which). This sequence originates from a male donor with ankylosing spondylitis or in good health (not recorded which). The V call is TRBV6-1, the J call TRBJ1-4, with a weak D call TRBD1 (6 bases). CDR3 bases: TGTGCCAGCAGGGAGGCGAGGGGGATAGGTGAAAAACTGTTTTTT. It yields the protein CASREARGIGEKLFF.